Below are 13 T cell receptor beta chains sequenced from a single sample in a study of T cell responses to AZD1222 COVID-19 vaccine. Some clones are missing from TCRdb's copy, which holds only in-frame ones; the method was immunoSEQ multiplex PCR. The table lists 95,000 to 150,000 clones, roughly 84% of them singletons, with roughly 1.1% in the top ten. Here the sequenced sample was peripheral blood, taken on day 0 of AZD1222 vaccination. All receptors derive from an adult in good health.

This sequence joins TRBV4-3 and TRBJ1-2; possible D gene TRBD1, 5 bases. Germline CDR1 and CDR2: LGHNA and YSLEER. V was trimmed by 0 bases and J by 8 bases, leaving 16 bases between them. This CDR3 contains 15 residues. The chain's CDR3 is CASSQDFGRDDGYTF. The CDR3 nucleotides are TGCGCCAGCAGCCAAGATTTCGGCAGGGATGACGGCTACACCTTC.

This clone showed up just once. The chain carries TRBV5-4 and TRBJ1-2; D is perhaps TRBD1 (5 bases). V was trimmed by 3 bases and J by 4 bases, leaving 13 bases between them. Germline V CDR1 and CDR2: SGHNT, YYREEE (reference sequence). This CDR3 is built from 14 residues. CDR3 amino acids: CASSSWGIGYGYTF. In nucleotides, the CDR3 is TGTGCCAGCAGCTCGTGGGGGATTGGCTATGGCTACACCTTC.

This chain uses TRBV5-1 with TRBJ2-7; D is undetermined. CDR1 SGHRS and CDR2 YFSETQ come from the germline V gene. CDR3 size: 16 residues. V lost 4 bases to trimming and J lost 2 bases, with 19 bases between them. The CDR3 nucleotides read TGCGCCAGCAGCCCTATATCGAGTCCTACCCCCTACGAGCAGTACTTC. It translates to CASSPISSPTPYEQYF.

This clone was counted a few times. The chain combines TRBV15 with TRBJ1-5; D is ambiguous. The CDR3 contains 16 residues. Germline V lookup: CDR1 LNHNV, CDR2 YYDKDF (reference sequence). V was shortened by 3 bases and J by 4 bases, with 16 bases between the two germline ends. The CDR3 DNA reads as TGTGCCACCAGCAGGGGTTTGAGGGCTTCAAATCAGCCCCAGCATTTT. It is translated as CATSRGLRASNQPQHF.

The gene calls are TRBV5-1 and TRBJ1-1; TRBD1 might be the D (6 bases). Germline V CDR1 and CDR2: SGHRS, YFSETQ. This CDR3 has 16 residues. V lost 2 bases, J lost 3 bases, and 17 bases lay in between. The CDR3 DNA is TGCGCCAGCAGCTTAAACAGGGTCAGGCGGGACACTGAAGCTTTCTTT. It translates to CASSLNRVRRDTEAFF.

The J gene is TRBJ1-2, the V gene TRBV5-1, with TRBD1 matching 8 bases. The junction had 6 bases not matched to a gene; V was cut back by 0 bases and J by 8 bases. The CDR3 consists of 14 residues. The V gene's germline CDR1 is SGHRS and CDR2 YFSETQ. CDR3 protein: CASSLARTGRGYTF. The DNA for the CDR3 is TGCGCCAGCAGCTTGGCCAGGACAGGGAGAGGCTACACCTTC. Together with reference TRBV5-1 and TRBJ1-2, the CDR3 gives the full variable domain: KAGVTQTPRYLIKTRGQQVTLSCSPISGHRSVSWYQQTPGQGLQFLFEYFSETQRNKGNFPGRFSGRQFSNSRSEMNVSTLELGDSALYLCASSLARTGRGYTFGSGTRLTVV.

The chain joins TRBV6-6 to TRBJ2-1; D is possibly TRBD1 (5 bases). CDR1 is MNHNY, CDR2 SVGAGI, per germline (reference sequence). This CDR3 contains 12 residues. V was clipped by 7 bases and J by 3 bases, with 7 bases between them. Here the CDR3 reads CASKQGYNEQFF. CDR3 in DNA: TGTGCCAGCAAGCAGGGCTACAATGAGCAGTTCTTC.

This chain joins TRBV4-1 and TRBJ1-6; D is possibly TRBD1 (5 bases). This CDR3 is 17 amino acids long. Germline V gives CDR1 MGHRA, CDR2 YSYEKL. Trimming took off 1 base at V and 10 bases at J, with 20 bases between the two ends. This chain's CDR3 is CASSQVPRAGKGSPLHF. The CDR3 region has the DNA TGCGCCAGCAGCCAAGTTCCCCGGGCAGGGAAAGGATCACCCCTCCACTTT.

The chain combines TRBV29-1 with TRBJ1-1; a weak D match, TRBD1 (6 bases). Germline V gene data show CDR1 as SQVTM and CDR2 as ANQGSEA. Trimming cost V 6 bases and J 8 bases, with 16 bases left between them. The CDR3 contains 12 residues. CDR3: CSVAKLQGEAFF. The DNA for the CDR3 is TGCAGCGTCGCGAAGCTGCAGGGGGAAGCTTTCTTT. Using reference TRBV29-1 and TRBJ1-1 for the parts outside the CDR3, the full variable domain is SAVISQKPSRDICQRGTSLTIQCQVDSQVTMMFWYRQQPGQSLTLIATANQGSEATYESGFVIDKFPISRPNLTFSTLTVSNMSPEDSSIYLCSVAKLQGEAFFGQGTRLTVV.

V is TRBV5-1 and J is TRBJ1-2; D is unresolved. V lost 2 bases to trimming and J lost 1 base, with 6 bases between them. The germline gives CDR1 SGHRS, CDR2 YFSETQ. The length of the CDR3 is 13 residues. CDR3: CASSFGDNYGYTF. The CDR3 nucleotides are TGCGCCAGCAGCTTTGGGGATAACTATGGCTACACCTTC. Supplemented by reference TRBV5-1 and TRBJ1-2, the full variable domain reads KAGVTQTPRYLIKTRGQQVTLSCSPISGHRSVSWYQQTPGQGLQFLFEYFSETQRNKGNFPGRFSGRQFSNSRSEMNVSTLELGDSALYLCASSFGDNYGYTFGSGTRLTVV.

J is TRBJ1-5 and V is TRBV6-5, with TRBD1 matching 7 bases. The length of the CDR3 is 14 residues. V was pared by 8 bases and J by 4 bases, with 8 bases of the junction left unmatched. CDR1 and CDR2 (germline): MNHEY, SVGAGI. For the CDR3, the DNA is TGTGCCAGCGACGACAGGGCCCAAAATCAGCCCCAGCATTTT. Protein: CASDDRAQNQPQHF.

The table lists this clone with a few counts. This chain links TRBV7-2 with TRBJ1-1; 10 nucleotides agree with TRBD1. J gave up 6 bases and V 6 bases, and 13 bases lay outside the gene matches. Germline V gives CDR1 SGHTA, CDR2 FQGNSA. The CDR3 has 16 residues. The CDR3 nucleotides read TGTGCCAGCAGACCCGACAGGGGGCGTAGGTGGCCTGAAGCTTTCTTT. As protein: CASRPDRGRRWPEAFF.

The chain's CDR3 is CASSIISWDTEAFF. DNA for the CDR3: TGTGCCAGTAGTATCATCAGCTGGGACACTGAAGCTTTCTTT. This chain links TRBV19 with TRBJ1-1; no reliable D call. The CDR3 sequence is 14 residues long. The germline V gene has CDR1 LNHDA and CDR2 SQIVND (reference sequence). V lost 3 bases, J lost 3 bases, and 11 bases lay in between.